These T cell receptor beta chains were read from a single sample in a study of regulatory T cells in long-lasting Graves disease. TCRdb passed the multiplex PCR reads through MiXCR, listing each CDR3 protein once. The sample yields roughly 420,000 distinct CDR3 sequences, around a sixth seen once. The sample in question was peripheral blood mononuclear cells (PBMCs), obtained at new diagnosis, from a patient treated with antithyroid drugs. The receptors were gathered from a female donor with Graves disease. Each CDR3 is given with its conserved first and last residue. Each record gives: V gene, J gene, D gene, clone size, CDR3 DNA, CDR3 protein. A D gene is named only where the DNA matches it firmly. Clone size is not always given. Where it is, it says once, few, many or a class for expanded clones.

TRBV6-2/TRBV6-3,TRBJ1-5,-,many,TGTGCCAGCCAGGACAGCAATCAGCCCCAGCATTTT,CASQDSNQPQHF
TRBV5-4,TRBJ1-2,TRBD1,many,TGTGCCAGCAGCTTGGGACAGGGGTACTATGGCTACACCTTC,CASSLGQGYYGYTF
TRBV27,TRBJ2-2,-,-,TGTGCCGCAGGCAGTTGGCAGCCGGGGGAGCTGTTTTTT,CAAGSWQPGELFF
TRBV20-1,TRBJ1-5,-,many,TGCAGTGCTAGAGACAGGCTGAATCAGCCCCAGCATTTT,CSARDRLNQPQHF
TRBV12-3/TRBV12-4,TRBJ1-5,-,once,TGTGCCAGCACTCAGGCAGGGGCCGCAAGCAATCAGCCCCAGCATTTT,CASTQAGAASNQPQHF
TRBV28,TRBJ2-7,TRBD1,many,TGTGCCAGCAGTTTGACAGGGGGTAATGACGAGCAGTACTTC,CASSLTGGNDEQYF
TRBV28,TRBJ2-7,-,many,TGTGCCAGCAGGGGGGACGGAAGCTCCTACGAGCAGTACTTC,CASRGDGSSYEQYF
TRBV7-9,TRBJ2-1,TRBD2,many,TGTGCCAGCAGCCTAAATCCTAGCGGGAGGGTCTCTCATGAGCAGTTCTTC,CASSLNPSGRVSHEQFF
TRBV10-3,TRBJ1-2,-,many,TGTGCCATCAGTGAGGATGAGGGAATCTACGGTGGCTACACCTTC,CAISEDEGIYGGYTF
TRBV4-1,TRBJ1-2,TRBD1,few,TGCGCCAGCAGCCAGGAGGACAGGGAAAACTATGGCTACACCTTC,CASSQEDRENYGYTF
TRBV20-1,TRBJ2-1,-,few,TGCAGTGCTATACCCGTTGGGCTTGAGCAGTTCTTC,CSAIPVGLEQFF
TRBV2,TRBJ1-5,-,many,TGTGCCAGCCGGGGGGACTCTTGGCATCAGCCCCAGCATTTT,CASRGDSWHQPQHF
TRBV20-1,TRBJ2-3,TRBD2,many,TGCAGTGCTAGAGATTTCGGACTAGCGGGGAATGCGCAGTATTTT,CSARDFGLAGNAQYF
TRBV12-3/TRBV12-4,TRBJ1-2,-,many,TGTGCCAGCAGGCAGGGTCTCTGGGGCTACACCTTC,CASRQGLWGYTF
TRBV7-9,TRBJ2-1,TRBD2,many,TGTGCCAGCAGCCGAGGACTAGCGGGGCAAAACTACAATGAGCAGTTCTTC,CASSRGLAGQNYNEQFF
TRBV5-5,TRBJ1-5,-,few,TGTGCCAACAGCCCCGACAGTTACAATCAGCCCCAGCATTTT,CANSPDSYNQPQHF
TRBV4-1,TRBJ1-4,-,-,TGCGCCAGCAGCCAAGAAGATTCCCATCGACACCCCCAAGGAGAAAAACTGTTTTTT,CASSQEDSHRHPQGEKLFF
TRBV6-1,TRBJ1-4,-,many,TGTGCCAGCACTGACAGGCTAGCTAATGAAAAACTGTTTTTT,CASTDRLANEKLFF
TRBV30,TRBJ1-4,-,-,TGTGCCTCCAACTGGGGACCGAATGAAAAACTGTTTTTT,CASNWGPNEKLFF
TRBV9,TRBJ1-2,-,-,TGTGCCAGCAGCGTAGGGGACTATGGCTACACCTTC,CASSVGDYGYTF
TRBV7-2,TRBJ2-1,TRBD2,many,TGTGCCAGCAGCCCGCCCGGCGGGAGCGCCTACAATGAGCAGTTCTTC,CASSPPGGSAYNEQFF
TRBV20-1,TRBJ2-5,-,many,TGCAGTGCCAGGGGGAGGGGAGAGACCCAGTACTTC,CSARGRGETQYF
TRBV4-2,TRBJ2-2,TRBD2,few,TGTGCCAGCAGCCCACCTAGCGGGATGAACACCGGGGAGCTGTTTTTT,CASSPPSGMNTGELFF
TRBV7-6,TRBJ2-1,-,many,TGTGCCAGCAGCTTAGGAGCCCCCTCCTACAATGAGCAGTTCTTC,CASSLGAPSYNEQFF
TRBV12-3/TRBV12-4,TRBJ1-5,-,many,TGTGCCAGCAGTTTTGCTCTTAGCAATCAGCCCCAGCATTTT,CASSFALSNQPQHF
TRBV9,TRBJ2-1,TRBD2,few,TGTGCCAGCAGCGTAGAAGTGGGGGGGGGGGGCTCCTACAATGAGCAGTTCTTC,CASSVEVGGGGSYNEQFF
TRBV12-5,TRBJ2-3,-,-,TGTGCTAGTGGTTCGACAGAAACAGATACGCAGTATTTT,CASGSTETDTQYF
TRBV6-1,TRBJ2-3,-,-,TGTGCCAGCAATAGAGGGAAGACAGATACGCAGTATTTT,CASNRGKTDTQYF
TRBV18,TRBJ1-2,-,few,TGTGCCAGCTCACCCTCCCAGGGAGGGGAGTATGGCTACACCTTC,CASSPSQGGEYGYTF
TRBV6-1,TRBJ2-3,-,many,TGTGCCAGCAGGCGTGGCGGCACAGATACGCAGTATTTT,CASRRGGTDTQYF
TRBV6-1,TRBJ1-6,-,-,TGTGCCAGCAGCCTCTGGACATCCACTAATTCACCCCTCCACTTT,CASSLWTSTNSPLHF
TRBV11-2,TRBJ2-3,-,many,TGTGCCAGCAGCTTCGGGATCACAGATACGCAGTATTTT,CASSFGITDTQYF
TRBV29-1,TRBJ1-2,TRBD1,many,TGCAGCGTGTCCGGGACAGGGGAGTATGGCTACACCTTC,CSVSGTGEYGYTF
TRBV24-1,TRBJ2-3,TRBD2,many,TGTGCCACCAGTGATTTGCCCGGGACTAGCGGGGATAGCACAGATACGCAGTATTTT,CATSDLPGTSGDSTDTQYF
TRBV20-1,TRBJ2-5,TRBD1,many,TGCAGTGCTAGGCGAGGGACAGTGACCCAGTACTTC,CSARRGTVTQYF
TRBV6-5,TRBJ2-5,-,few,TGTGCCAGCAGTTACACCTTGAAGGGTAAAGAGACCCAGTACTTC,CASSYTLKGKETQYF
TRBV20-1,TRBJ2-6,TRBD2,many,TGCAGTGCCAGGAGGGGCGGGAGTTTCACTGGGGCCAACGTCCTGACTTTC,CSARRGGSFTGANVLTF
TRBV11-3,TRBJ2-2,TRBD1,-,TGTGCCAGCAGCATACAACAGGGGATTAACGGGGAGCTGTTTTTT,CASSIQQGINGELFF
TRBV12-3/TRBV12-4,TRBJ2-3,-,many,TGTGCCAGCAGTCTTTCGCTTGGCGGGCATACGCAGTATTTT,CASSLSLGGHTQYF
TRBV7-2,TRBJ1-1,-,many,TGTGCCAGCAGCCCCAGGATATTTGAAGCTTTCTTT,CASSPRIFEAFF
TRBV11-2,TRBJ2-1,-,many,TGTGCCAGCAGCCCTGACGTATGGGAGCAGTTCTTC,CASSPDVWEQFF
TRBV25-1,TRBJ2-5,-,-,TGTGCCAGCAGTGATACTCGCACGGGGCAAGAGACCCAGTACTTC,CASSDTRTGQETQYF
TRBV28,TRBJ2-7,-,many,TGTGCCAGCAGTTCAAGCGGTCGACCCGAGCAGTACTTC,CASSSSGRPEQYF
TRBV12-3/TRBV12-4,TRBJ1-1,-,many,TGTGCCAGCAGTTTGGTGGGCAGAAGAGGGAACACTGAAGCTTTCTTT,CASSLVGRRGNTEAFF
TRBV19,TRBJ2-7,-,few,TGTGCCAGTAGGGACCGGGACCATTCCTACGAGCAGTACTTC,CASRDRDHSYEQYF
TRBV4-1,TRBJ1-5,TRBD1,few,TGCGCCAGCAGCCCAGGGGGTCTCCAGCCCCAGCATTTT,CASSPGGLQPQHF
TRBV28,TRBJ1-1,-,many,TGTGCCAGCAGTTTGTTTAGGGGGTACAACGAAGCTTTCTTT,CASSLFRGYNEAFF
TRBV28,TRBJ2-5,-,many,TGTGCCAGCAGCCTCTGGGGGGTCGGGGAGACCCAGTACTTC,CASSLWGVGETQYF
TRBV7-9,TRBJ2-1,-,-,TGTGCCAGCAGCTTAGAATATAGTGCGGATGAGCAGTTCTTC,CASSLEYSADEQFF